The 26 T cell receptor beta chains below come from one sample, sequenced in a study of identifying expanded T cells in peripheral blood. Sequenced by immunoSEQ multiplex PCR; TCRdb stores in-frame clones only, minus some. Of roughly 100,000 clones in the sample, roughly 90% were seen once. The sequencing sample was made of blood. All receptors derive from a person aged 18 to 75 in good health.

This clone has only a few counts. V gene TRBV2 combines with J gene TRBJ1-1, with 7 positions matching TRBD1. This CDR3 comprises 12 residues. Germline trimming cut 10 bases from V and 4 bases from J; bases unmatched to any gene: 6. Germline values: CDR1 SNHLY, CDR2 FYNNEI. The DNA for the CDR3 is TGTGCCACCCTGACAGGGTCCACTGAAGCTTTCTTT. Translation: CATLTGSTEAFF.

This chain links TRBV7-9 with TRBJ2-7; the match to TRBD2 covers 8 bases. V lost 3 bases, J lost 0 bases, and 7 bases stayed unmatched. This CDR3 is built from 16 residues. Germline V CDR1 and CDR2: SEHNR, FQNEAQ (reference sequence). The CDR3 region has the DNA TGTGCCAGCAGCTTCGGGGGGGCTCAGAGCTCCTACGAGCAGTACTTC. Its translation is CASSFGGAQSSYEQYF.

The V gene is TRBV4-1, the J gene TRBJ2-7; 8 positions match TRBD1. This CDR3 is built from 15 residues. The germline V gene encodes CDR1 MGHRA and CDR2 YSYEKL. The J segment lost 0 bases and the V segment lost 1 base, leaving 2 bases of the junction unmatched. The CDR3 bases are TGCGCCAGCAGCCAAGGACAGGGGCGCTCCTACGAGCAGTACTTC. This sequence encodes CASSQGQGRSYEQYF.

The genes are TRBV6-6 and TRBJ1-2; D remains ambiguous. The CDR3 has 13 amino acids. V was shortened by 4 bases and J by 4 bases, with 10 bases between the two germline ends. CDR1 is MNHNY, CDR2 SVGAGI, per germline (reference sequence). The CDR3 nucleotides are TGTGCCAGCAGTTTCCTGTCGGGCTATGGCTACACCTTC. Residues: CASSFLSGYGYTF.

V is TRBV29-1 and J is TRBJ2-7; 9 bases agree with TRBD2. CDR1 is SQVTM, CDR2 ANQGSEA, per germline. This CDR3 has 15 residues. After removal of 6 bases from V and 1 base from J, the junction contained 10 bases not matched to a gene. The chain's CDR3 is CSVGGSGGQSYEQYF. Here the CDR3 DNA reads TGCAGCGTGGGGGGTAGCGGGGGCCAATCCTACGAGCAGTACTTC.

On this clone: At one of its ends the junction is not consistent with the germline gene, which may arise from a read error. The rearrangement links TRBV5-1 to TRBJ1-6, with a weak D call TRBD1 (6 bases). Germline CDR1 SGHRS, CDR2 YFSETQ. The CDR3 sequence is 14 residues long. The CDR3 spells CASSFARGHTPLHF. Written as DNA, the CDR3 is TGTGCCAGCAGCTTCGCCAGGGGTCACACACCCCTCCACTTT. Combining the CDR3 with reference TRBV5-1 and TRBJ1-6 gives the whole variable domain KAGVTQTPRYLIKTRGQQVTLSCSPISGHRSVSWYQQTPGQGLQFLFEYFSETQRNKGNFPGRFSGRQFSNSRSEMNVSTLELGDSALYLCASSFARGHTPLHFGNGTRLTVT.

V and J are TRBV7-8 and TRBJ2-7; 7 bases are shared with TRBD2. After removal of 2 bases from V and 3 bases from J, the junction contained 13 bases not matched to a gene. The CDR3 has 17 amino acids. CDR1 is SGHVS, CDR2 FQNEAQ, per germline. Here the CDR3 reads CASSLRSERGLHYEQYF. The CDR3 bases are TGTGCCAGCAGCTTAAGGAGCGAGCGGGGCCTTCACTACGAGCAGTACTTC.

This clone came up once. The chain uses TRBV19 and TRBJ1-1; the D is unclear. This CDR3 is built from 15 residues. Trimming removed 9 bases at V and 1 base at J, with 18 bases between. Germline CDR1 is LNHDA and CDR2 is SQIVND (reference sequence). CDR3 coding DNA: TGTGCCAGCTTAGGGATCCGGTCCGGGAACACTGAAGCTTTCTTT. Translated: CASLGIRSGNTEAFF.

This clone has only one observation. This sequence joins TRBV7-2 and TRBJ1-1; D is ambiguous. The CDR3 spans 16 residues. V was pared by 0 bases and J by 7 bases, with 18 bases between. Per the germline V gene, CDR1 is SGHTA and CDR2 is FQGNSA. CDR3 coding DNA: TGTGCCAGCAGCTTAGCGCTGGCGGGGTCTATGAATGAAGCTTTCTTT. Its protein product is CASSLALAGSMNEAFF.

This chain uses TRBV15 with TRBJ2-1; tentatively, D is TRBD2 (6 bases). In germline, CDR1 is LNHNV, CDR2 YYDKDF (reference sequence). The CDR3 contains 16 residues. Trimming took 3 bases from V and 0 from J, leaving 12 bases between them. CDR3 DNA: TGTGCCACCAGCAGGGGTGGGGGGTTCTCCTACAATGAGCAGTTCTTC. It translates to CATSRGGGFSYNEQFF.

The gene calls are TRBV28 and TRBJ1-4; D gene unclear. Germline V lookup: CDR1 MDHEN, CDR2 SYDVKM. Trimming pared 3 bases from V and 5 bases from J, leaving 4 bases between. This CDR3 is built from 12 residues. The CDR3 here is CASSFLNEKLFF. In nucleotides, the CDR3 is TGTGCCAGCAGTTTTCTGAATGAAAAACTGTTTTTT.

This chain connects TRBV19 to TRBJ2-3; D unresolved. Trimming shortened V by 2 bases and J by 3 bases, and 6 bases separated the two germline ends. The germline V gene encodes CDR1 LNHDA and CDR2 SQIVND (reference sequence). The CDR3 contains 13 residues. Written as DNA, the CDR3 is TGTGCCAGTAGTATACCAACTACAGATACGCAGTATTTT. Translating gives CASSIPTTDTQYF.

The V and J genes are TRBV19 and TRBJ2-2; D is perhaps TRBD2 (7 bases). CDR3 length: 15 residues. V was pared by 7 bases and J by 6 bases, with 18 bases between. Per the germline V gene, CDR1 is LNHDA and CDR2 is SQIVND (reference sequence). In DNA form, the CDR3 reads TGTGCCAGTACCCCCTGGGGGGGCGCCTCCGGGGAGCTGTTTTTT. Protein: CASTPWGGASGELFF. Full variable domain (rest looked up from reference TRBV19 and TRBJ2-2): DGGITQSPKYLFRKEGQNVTLSCEQNLNHDAMYWYRQDPGQGLRLIYYSQIVNDFQKGDIAEGYSVSREKKESFPLTVTSAQKNPTAFYLCASTPWGGASGELFFGEGSRLTVL.

V usage is TRBV28 and J usage is TRBJ1-5; TRBD1 matches 8 bases. CDR1 is MDHEN and CDR2 is SYDVKM in the germline V gene. The CDR3 consists of 16 residues. Trimming cost V 4 bases and J 4 bases; bases outside gene matches: 9. The CDR3: CASSSPGQETNQPQHF. For the CDR3, the DNA is TGTGCCAGCAGTTCACCGGGACAGGAGACTAATCAGCCCCAGCATTTT.

The gene calls are TRBV30 and TRBJ1-5; possible D gene TRBD1, 5 bases. Germline CDR1 GTSNPN, CDR2 SVGIG (reference sequence). With 2 bases removed from V and 7 bases from J, the gap between germline ends came to 12 bases. This CDR3 comprises 13 residues. Written as DNA, the CDR3 is TGTGCCTGGAGTATCCAGGGCGGACAGCCCCAGCATTTT. Its protein product is CAWSIQGGQPQHF. Full variable domain (rest looked up from reference TRBV30 and TRBJ1-5): SQTIHQWPATLVQPVGSPLSLECTVEGTSNPNLYWYRQAAGRGLQLLFYSVGIGQISSEVPQNLSASRPQDRQFILSSKKLLLSDSGFYLCAWSIQGGQPQHFGDGTRLSIL.

This chain connects TRBV4-1 to TRBJ1-5; a weak D match, TRBD1 (6 bases). Deletions cut 0 bases from V and 9 bases from J, with 15 bases between. CDR1 is MGHRA and CDR2 is YSYEKL in the germline V gene. CDR3 length: 15 residues. Here the CDR3 reads CASSQDRTASRPQHF. The CDR3 DNA reads as TGCGCCAGCAGCCAAGATCGGACAGCTAGCCGGCCCCAGCATTTT.

V usage is TRBV27 and J usage is TRBJ2-3; 7 bases map to TRBD1. V was clipped by 5 bases and J by 4 bases; unmatched bases: 6. The germline gives CDR1 MNHEY, CDR2 SMNVEV (reference sequence). The CDR3 is 14 residues long. CDR3 nucleotide sequence: TGTGCCAGCAGTGGCACAGGGGCGCCAGATACGCAGTATTTT. Residues: CASSGTGAPDTQYF.

V usage is TRBV19 and J usage is TRBJ1-2; the D gene is possibly TRBD1 (5 bases). In germline, CDR1 is LNHDA, CDR2 SQIVND (reference sequence). The CDR3 covers 11 residues. Trimming removed 6 bases at V and 8 bases at J, with 10 bases between. In nucleotides, the CDR3 is TGTGCCAGTAGCTCCGGGGGGGGCTACACCTTC. Amino acid sequence: CASSSGGGYTF.

The V and J genes are TRBV2 and TRBJ2-1, with a tentative D call TRBD2 (5 bases). The germline CDR1 and CDR2 sequences are SNHLY and FYNNEI. This CDR3 region has 13 residues. The germline V and J ends were trimmed by 4 bases and 4 bases, with 8 bases remaining between them. The CDR3 DNA reads TGTGCCAGCAGTGTCATAGCGTACAATGAGCAGTTCTTC. Amino acid sequence: CASSVIAYNEQFF.

This sequence joins TRBV2 and TRBJ1-2; tentatively, D is TRBD1 (5 bases). The CDR3 runs to 16 residues. Germline V gives CDR1 SNHLY, CDR2 FYNNEI. Trimming removed 6 bases from V and 2 bases from J, with 19 bases in between. CDR3 nucleotides: TGTGCCAGCAGCCCCCACCCGGGGGAGTCAAACTATGGCTACACCTTC. This translates into CASSPHPGESNYGYTF.

The chain recombines TRBV6-6 with TRBJ2-5; the match to TRBD2 covers 13 bases. The end of the DNA fits TRBJ2-7 better, so the J call may be wrong. The CDR3 length is 15 residues. The germline V gene has CDR1 MNHNY and CDR2 SVGAGI (reference sequence). The CDR3 spells CASSGLAGAFYEQYF. The CDR3 bases are TGTGCCAGCAGCGGACTAGCGGGGGCCTTCTACGAGCAGTACTTC.

This chain uses TRBV7-8 with TRBJ2-1; no clear D gene. The germline V gene has CDR1 SGHVS and CDR2 FQNEAQ. The CDR3 is 16 residues long. With 1 base removed from V and 5 bases from J, the gap between germline ends came to 15 bases. The CDR3 spells CASSLGYLQTDNEQFF. The CDR3 DNA sequence: TGTGCCAGCAGCTTAGGTTACCTCCAAACGGACAATGAGCAGTTCTTC.

The genes are TRBV2 and TRBJ2-7; D not certain. The CDR3 loop spans 13 amino acids. Germline V gives CDR1 SNHLY, CDR2 FYNNEI. V dropped 6 bases and J dropped 2 bases, with 11 bases sitting between them. The CDR3 sequence: CASRGARTYEQYF. CDR3 DNA: TGTGCCAGCAGGGGTGCACGGACCTACGAGCAGTACTTC.

Only one count was recorded for this clone. This sequence joins TRBV11-2 and TRBJ2-1; no definite D call. V dropped 2 bases and J dropped 7 bases, with 0 bases sitting between them. Germline V gene sequence: CDR1 SGHAT, CDR2 FQNNGV. The CDR3 has 10 amino acids. The CDR3 region has the DNA TGTGCCAGCAGCTTAAATGAGCAGTTCTTC. The encoded protein is CASSLNEQFF.

The chain recombines TRBV18 with TRBJ1-3, with TRBD1 as a possible D gene (5 bases). CDR1 and CDR2 (germline): KGHSH, LQKENI. The V end lost 6 bases, the J end lost 2 bases, and 14 bases lay between the germline ends. The length of the CDR3 is 15 residues. Here the CDR3 reads CASSPGTTTGNTIYF. In DNA form, the CDR3 reads TGTGCCAGCTCGCCCGGGACGACCACTGGAAACACCATATATTTT.

This clone was recorded once. This chain joins TRBV28 and TRBJ2-1; TRBD1 matches at 7 bases. The CDR3 extends over 12 amino acids. In germline, CDR1 is MDHEN, CDR2 SYDVKM. V gave up 7 bases and J gave up 9 bases; unmatched junction bases: 6. CDR3 coding DNA: TGTGCCAGCACCACAGGGGCTGCTGAGCAGTTCTTC. Protein product: CASTTGAAEQFF.